The 9 T cell receptor beta chains in this list originate from one sample, sequenced in a study of T cell repertoires in cytomegalovirus infection (dated by TCRdb to about 2019). Explained via the paper, the treatment or condition label denotes: in vitro stimulation with specific CMV peptide epitopes to enrich CMV-specific T cells. Their target antigens are unknown. The sequencer was an Illumina HiSeq 1500. TCRdb's own reprocessing of the public reads used fastp at Q25 and MiXCR and kept productive beta chains. Identical CDR3 protein sequences are pooled into one entry, listed with their most common genes and DNA. Across this sample there are approximately 910,000 distinct CDR3 sequences, with less than 40% seen only once. The biggest ten clones account for about 14% of the sample. The starting material was cultured CD8+ T cells from PBMCs, obtained from culture after CMV antigen stimulation. The receptors here all came from a human donor in good health (CMV status not recorded). Some clones in this sample may be carry-over from other donors' samples.

The chain has TRBV11-1 and TRBJ1-1, with D hard to call. CDR3 length: 13 amino acids. Between the trimmed V and J ends, which lost 5 bases and 4 bases, there was a span of 11 bases. Looked up from germline, CDR1 is SGHAT and CDR2 is FQDESV (reference sequence). The CDR3 bases are TGTGCCAGCAGCCCGACCTGGCTCACTGAAGCTTTCTTT. This translates into CASSPTWLTEAFF.

In the case of this clonotype: This may be a read error, as it is one base from a much larger clone. The chain uses TRBV28 and TRBJ1-4; the D gene is possibly TRBD1 (5 bases). Looked up from germline, CDR1 is MDHEN and CDR2 is SYDVKM. The CDR3 runs to 21 residues. CDR3 residues: CASSFPSRPQDPNQPNGKLFF. Written as DNA, the CDR3 is TGTGCCAGCAGTTTTCCCTCCCGCCCACAGGATCCCAATCAGCCGAATGGAAAACTGTTTTTT.

This clonotype was detected only a few times. In DNA, the CDR3 is TGTGCCAGCAGCTCCCCGGGACAGGGATACGAAGCTTTCTTT. Amino acid sequence: CASSSPGQGYEAFF. The J gene is TRBJ1-1, the V gene TRBV7-9; TRBD1 matches at 9 bases. The V gene end was trimmed by 4 bases and the J gene end by 8 bases; junction bases not matched to a gene: 8. Germline assignment: CDR1 SEHNR and CDR2 FQNEAQ (reference sequence). CDR3 size: 14 residues.

The chain employs TRBV27 and TRBJ2-2; 8 bases line up with TRBD2. Germline-derived CDR1 and CDR2 are MNHEY and SMNVEV (reference sequence). CDR3 length: 17 residues. Trimming cost V 5 bases and J 6 bases; bases outside gene matches: 14. CDR3 nucleotide sequence: TGTGCCAGCAGTCCCCTTCGGGGAGCGGGGGATGCCGGGGAGCTGTTTTTT. Translating it yields CASSPLRGAGDAGELFF.

The V call is TRBV12-3 or TRBV12-4, the J call TRBJ1-1; no clear D. Between the trimmed V and J ends, which lost 3 bases and 1 base, there was a span of 21 bases. The CDR3 sequence is 18 residues long. In nucleotides, the CDR3 is TGTGCCAGCAGTTTTGTGCCAGACTTAAGGCGGCCGAACACTGAAGCTTTCTTT. Translated: CASSFVPDLRRPNTEAFF.

On this clonotype: At one boundary the junction diverges from the germline segment, which might be a read error. The V gene is TRBV9, the J gene TRBJ2-1, with D perhaps TRBD2 (5 bases). This CDR3 comprises 13 residues. Germline loops: CDR1 SGDLS, CDR2 YYNGEE. The CDR3 coding sequence is TGTGCCAGTAGCGTAGCTGGGCCCAGTGAGCAGTTCTTC. Translated: CASSVAGPSEQFF. Using reference TRBV9 and TRBJ2-1 for the parts outside the CDR3, the full variable domain is DSGVTQTPKHLITATGQRVTLRCSPRSGDLSVYWYQQSLDQGLQFLIQYYNGEERAKGNILERFSAQQFPDLHSELNLSSLELGDSALYFCASSVAGPSEQFFGPGTRLTVL.

The CDR3 DNA follows: TGTGCCAGCAAACGAGGGGGCACTGAGCAGTTCTTC. Residues: CASKRGGTEQFF. This chain joins TRBV6-5 and TRBJ2-1, with 7 bases fitting TRBD1. The germline CDR1 and CDR2 sequences are MNHEY and SVGAGI. Trimming removed 7 bases from V and 9 bases from J; junction bases left unmatched: 6. This CDR3 is 12 amino acids long.

There are a few counts of this clonotype. Given the absence of the conserved phenylalanine or tryptophan at the CDR3 end, a read error is likely. No DNA is shown, since the ends of the CDR3 on it are uncertain; the CDR3 is the one TCRdb lists. This chain links TRBV7-9 with TRBJ2-5; the DNA was not used to check the table's D call, TRBD2. The germline CDR1 and CDR2 sequences are SEHNR and FQNEAQ (reference sequence). The CDR3 adds up to 11 amino acids, both ends counted. CDR3 residues: CASSLISGPNI.

The chain carries TRBV6-6 and TRBJ2-3; D ambiguous. Trimming stripped 7 bases from V and 7 bases from J, with 12 bases between. The germline gives CDR1 MNHNY, CDR2 SVGAGI (reference sequence). This CDR3 is 12 amino acids long. The CDR3 DNA reads TGTGCCAGCAATCACGGATTGAATACGCAGTATTTT. Its translation is CASNHGLNTQYF.